This record covers a single T cell receptor beta chain. It has no known antigen specificity. Just one base apart from a much larger clone, this may be a read error. This specimen belongs to a study of read filtering for tumor transcriptome and immune sequencing (TCRdb year 2020). For the wider study: Of the patients in the cohort, about 16 were male and over 11 were female, and their mean age was about 69 years, with a range of about 45 to 85. Under revised international staging, roughly 8 patients fell into R-ISS I, 15 or so into R-ISS II and 7 into R-ISS III. Whole-transcriptome libraries were prepared with the TruSeq RNA Access Library Prep Kit after DNase treatment. Per sample, about 4.05 to 10.27 million TCR-region mapped reads were obtained with IR-seq, compared with only about 85 to 1,400 with RNA-seq. The study compared TCR repertoires from targeted immune repertoire sequencing and bulk whole-transcriptome sequencing run on the same bone marrow samples. One of the main goals was to work out a read-filtering strategy for immune repertoire data, in particular whether clonotypes backed by only a single read should be removed.

Overall study outcomes, separate from this receptor: The correlation between IR-seq and RNA-seq shared clonotype proportions rose when single-read clonotypes were removed. Clonotypes were captured by IR-seq at much higher depth and more reliably than by RNA-seq, and smaller IR-seq throughput was sufficient for identification of most shared clonotypes. In IR-seq, about 82% of clonotypes but 3% to 3.5% of total reads were represented by single-read clonotypes, whereas in RNA-seq, 60% to 75% of clonotypes and about 46% of reads were represented by single-read clonotypes. Rather than purified T cells, the sorted CD138-negative fraction was a mixed bone marrow immune population.

The Immunoverse kit was used to build TCR libraries from 400 ng RNA, with molecular barcoded adaptors covering alpha/delta and beta/gamma chains. TCR library preparation used the same RNA that was used for transcriptome sequencing. Sequencing of the TCR libraries was done on an Illumina HiSeq 4000 with 2 x 150 cycles. The authors' analysis ran thus. Using MiXCR, which included quality filtering and error correction, TCR reads were aligned to human V, D, J and C references and then assembled into CDR3 clonotypes. Clonotype counts and gene usage diversity were analyzed with the tcR package in R. For inspection of raw mapping reads, RNA-seq reads were mapped by STAR aligner version 2.5.3a onto GRCh37 of the human genome. To test the effect of sequencing depth on detected clonotypes, IR-seq fastq files were randomly downsampled using Seqtk 1.3. TCRdb reanalyzed the raw reads on its own, using fastp at Q25 for trimming and MiXCR for clone calling, and kept in-frame beta chains. Under each unique CDR3 protein, matching rows form one entry showing the most common genes and DNA. The authors' filters were not applied to this entry. This sample gives some 50,000 distinct CDR3 sequences in total; around 21% of them show up just once. Approximately 40% of the sample is in the top ten clones.

Each patient had bone marrow sampled at the time of active disease. Ficoll-Hypaque density gradient centrifugation was used to isolate the bone marrow mononuclear cells. Myeloma plasma cells were removed and CD138-negative cells were obtained by negative selection following labeling with CD138 magnetic microbeads on a MACS separator. The purity of the isolated cells was checked by flow cytometry with CD138 antibodies on an Attune NxT. TRIzol reagent was used to extract total RNA, which was then quantified with a NanoDrop spectrophotometer. For each patient, the CD138-negative bone marrow sample underwent paired RNA-seq and IR-seq. CDR1 is given as ENHRY and CDR2 as SYGVKD, both from the germline V gene. Counted from cysteine to phenylalanine, this CDR3 has 12 amino acids. The CDR3 DNA has 36 bases and is translated from base 1.

The sample consisted of a population of CD138-negative cells sorted from bone marrow. The sample's cell subset or site label, in plain terms: bone marrow mononuclear cells depleted of CD138+ plasma/myeloma cells by negative magnetic selection. The chain joins TRBV10-3 to TRBJ2-3; the D gene remains uncertain. The source is a donor at least 40 years old with multiple myeloma. The sequenced DNA is TGTGCCATCAGTGAGTCGGGATATACGCCGTATTTT. This gives the protein CAISESGYTPYF.